These 19 T cell receptor beta chains share one sample of origin, sequenced in a study of blood T cells in healthy people across ages. Then a second PCR, running about 6 to 12 cycles, was carried out with a sample-barcoded 5' primer and a J-beta primer mix. TCRdb independently ran MiXCR on the 5' RACE reads; one entry per CDR3 protein. The sample consists of over 600,000 distinct CDR3 sequences, about 42% of them appearing once. The sample taken for sequencing was blood. Source of these receptors: a man older than 75 in good health.

This clonotype occurred a few times. The chain couples TRBV6-2 or TRBV6-3 to TRBJ2-7; D is perhaps TRBD2 (5 bases). V was shortened by 4 bases and J by 2 bases, with 15 bases between the two germline ends. Germline V gene data show CDR1 as MNHEY and CDR2 as SVGEGT. The CDR3 has 15 amino acids. CDR3 sequence: CASSSPGPGTYEQYF. Here the CDR3 DNA reads TGTGCCAGCAGTTCGCCCGGGCCGGGGACCTACGAGCAGTACTTC.

The rearrangement links TRBV10-3 to TRBJ2-1; 7 bases line up with TRBD2. There are 12 residues in the CDR3. The germline V gene has CDR1 ENHRY and CDR2 SYGVKD. Trimming cost V 2 bases and J 10 bases; bases outside gene matches: 2. This CDR3 is CAISERREEQFF. The CDR3, as DNA: TGTGCCATCAGTGAGAGGCGGGAGGAGCAGTTCTTC.

In this sample, this clonotype turned up a few times. The V call is TRBV12-3 or TRBV12-4, the J call TRBJ2-5, with 10 bases matching TRBD2. Germline trimming cut 4 bases from V and 11 bases from J; bases unmatched to any gene: 16. The CDR3 has 16 amino acids. The CDR3 bases are TGTGCCAGCAGTTCGGGACTAGCGCGAGCCTACAATGAGCAGTACTTC. Translation: CASSSGLARAYNEQYF.

This chain uses TRBV28 with TRBJ2-5, with D perhaps TRBD1 or TRBD2 (5 bases each). Per germline, CDR1 MDHEN and CDR2 SYDVKM. V shed 7 bases and J shed 2 bases, with 14 bases lying between them. This CDR3 spans 14 amino acids. The CDR3 region has the DNA TGTGCCAGCATCCCGGGACGGATACAAGAGACCCAGTACTTC. Its protein product is CASIPGRIQETQYF. Full variable domain (missing parts from reference TRBV28 and TRBJ2-5): DVKVTQSSRYLVKRTGEKVFLECVQDMDHENMFWYRQDPGLGLRLIYFSYDVKMKEKGDIPEGYSVSREKKERFSLILESASTNQTSMYLCASIPGRIQETQYFGPGTRLLVL.

V and J are TRBV19 and TRBJ2-7, with D possibly being TRBD2 (5 bases). The CDR3 consists of 13 residues. Germline CDR1 reads LNHDA; CDR2 reads SQIVND (reference sequence). V was trimmed by 9 bases and J by 7 bases, leaving 19 bases between them. CDR3 in DNA: TGTGCCAGGAGTTCGGGCCCCGAGCGGGAGCAGTACTTC. The encoded protein is CARSSGPEREQYF.

The V and J genes are TRBV2 and TRBJ1-5, with 10 bases that match TRBD1. The CDR3 is made up of 15 amino acids. From germline, CDR1 is SNHLY and CDR2 FYNNEI. Trimming at V came to 5 bases and at J to 6 bases, leaving 7 bases not matched to a gene. CDR3 DNA: TGTGCCAGCAGTCCCCGGACAGGGGGACGTCAGCCCCAGCATTTT. This gives the protein CASSPRTGGRQPQHF.

The gene calls are TRBV24-1 and TRBJ2-3; 9 bases line up with TRBD2. CDR1 is KGHDR, CDR2 SFDVKD, per germline. With V trimmed by 3 bases and J by 6 bases, 9 bases remained unmatched. The CDR3 extends over 16 amino acids. The CDR3 region is CATSDQRGASSDTQYF. Here the CDR3 DNA reads TGTGCCACCAGTGATCAGCGGGGGGCATCGTCGGATACGCAGTATTTT.

To note about this clonotype: A read error may account for a junction end that differs from germline. The V call is TRBV11-2, the J call TRBJ2-1; perhaps TRBD2 as D (6 bases). The CDR3 runs to 15 residues. Germline values: CDR1 SGHAT, CDR2 FQNNGV. DNA for the CDR3: TGTGCCAACAGCTTAGATGCGGGAACCTACAATGAGCAGTTCTTC. Its translation is CANSLDAGTYNEQFF.

V is TRBV30 and J is TRBJ2-5, with 10 positions matching TRBD2. With V trimmed by 2 bases and J by 2 bases, 8 bases remained unmatched. This CDR3 is 16 amino acids long. Germline V gene data show CDR1 as GTSNPN and CDR2 as SVGIG (reference sequence). CDR3 coding DNA: TGTGCCTGGAGTCGTCGACTAGCGGGTCAACAAGAGACCCAGTACTTC. It encodes CAWSRRLAGQQETQYF.

This clonotype showed up just a few times. The rearrangement uses TRBV2 and TRBJ2-2; D gene ambiguous. The V end lost 6 bases, the J end lost 4 bases, and 9 bases lay between the germline ends. CDR1 and CDR2 from the germline V gene are SNHLY and FYNNEI. This CDR3 comprises 13 residues. This CDR3 reads CASRGSRTGELFF. CDR3 sequence (DNA): TGTGCCAGCAGAGGTAGTCGCACCGGGGAGCTGTTTTTT.

This chain joins TRBV25-1 and TRBJ1-5; D possibly corresponds to TRBD1 (6 bases). The CDR3 contains 14 residues. Germline CDR1 reads MGHDK; CDR2 reads SYGVNS. Between the trimmed V and J ends, which lost 6 bases and 4 bases, there was a span of 13 bases. For the CDR3, the DNA is TGTGCCAGCAGCGAGACAGGAGCAAATCAGCCCCAGCATTTT. Amino acid sequence: CASSETGANQPQHF.

The CDR3 coding sequence is TGCAGTGCTAGAGACCCTACTAAGGCGACCAGGGTCACTGAAGCTTTCTTT. Amino acid sequence: CSARDPTKATRVTEAFF. The rearrangement links TRBV20-1 to TRBJ1-1; perhaps TRBD1 as D (5 bases). Trimming took off 0 bases at V and 4 bases at J, with 21 bases between the two ends. Germline V gives CDR1 DFQATT, CDR2 SNEGSKA (reference sequence). This CDR3 region has 17 residues.

This clonotype was detected a few times. The J gene is TRBJ2-7, the V gene TRBV7-2; 7 nucleotides match TRBD2. CDR3 length equals 14 residues. Germline V gene data show CDR1 as SGHTA and CDR2 as FQGNSA. The trim removed 2 bases at V and 7 bases at J, leaving 8 bases unmatched. The CDR3 bases are TGTGCCAGCAGCTTAAGTGTGGGAGGGGTTGAGCAGTACTTC. It translates to CASSLSVGGVEQYF. The whole variable domain, filled in from reference TRBV7-2 and TRBJ2-7, reads GAGVSQSPSNKVTEKGKDVELRCDPISGHTALYWYRQSLGQGLEFLIYFQGNSAPDKSGLPSDRFSAERTGGSVSTLTIQRTQQEDSAVYLCASSLSVGGVEQYFGPGTRLTVT.

The table lists this clonotype with a few counts. The chain recombines TRBV29-1 with TRBJ2-1, with TRBD1 matching over 11 bases. The CDR3 loop spans 18 amino acids. The germline CDR1 and CDR2 sequences are SQVTM and ANQGSEA. J was trimmed by 7 bases and V by 7 bases; bases with no gene match: 21. DNA for the CDR3: TGCAGCGCCGGCGGCGGACAGGGGGCTAAGGTCTTGCATAATGAGCAGTTCTTC. It translates to CSAGGGQGAKVLHNEQFF.

The V gene is TRBV5-1, the J gene TRBJ1-4; D is uncertain. The germline CDR1 and CDR2 sequences are SGHRS and YFSETQ. The ends were cut back, 4 bases at V and 2 bases at J, with 15 bases in the middle. The CDR3 contains 16 residues. In DNA form, the CDR3 reads TGCGCCAGCAGCGGTCATTCTTTGGCGACTAATGAAAAACTGTTTTTT. Its protein product is CASSGHSLATNEKLFF.

V and J are TRBV20-1 and TRBJ1-2; D gene uncertain. V dropped 3 bases and J dropped 5 bases, with 10 bases sitting between them. The CDR3 spans 12 residues. Germline values: CDR1 DFQATT, CDR2 SNEGSKA (reference sequence). The DNA of the CDR3 is TGCAGTGCTAGTGAAAGGGATTATGGCTACACCTTC. Translating gives CSASERDYGYTF.

This chain joins TRBV12-3 or TRBV12-4 and TRBJ1-6, with D maybe TRBD1 (6 bases). Trimming shortened V by 1 base and J by 10 bases, and 11 bases separated the two germline ends. CDR3 length: 14 amino acids. CDR3 sequence: CASSLGGGESPLHF. DNA of the CDR3: TGTGCCAGCAGTTTAGGGGGGGGCGAGTCACCCCTCCACTTT.

The chain recombines TRBV30 with TRBJ2-3, with 7 bases lining up with TRBD2. CDR3 size: 15 residues. Germline V gene lookup returns CDR1 GTSNPN and CDR2 SVGIG (reference sequence). Trimming took 4 bases from V and 5 from J; bases not matched to a gene: 12. The CDR3 nucleotides read TGTGCCTGGATGAAGGGCGGGAGAGTAGGAGATACGCAGTATTTT. Translating it yields CAWMKGGRVGDTQYF.

The chain combines TRBV28 with TRBJ2-7; perhaps D is TRBD1 or TRBD2 (5 bases each). V lost 5 bases and J lost 0, with 17 bases in between. CDR3 length: 16 amino acids. Germline CDR1 reads MDHEN; CDR2 reads SYDVKM. The CDR3 bases are TGTGCCAGCAGTCCCCGGGCCCTGAGGGGCTCCTACGAGCAGTACTTC. Its translation: CASSPRALRGSYEQYF.